Presented here are 16 T cell receptor beta chains from one specimen sequenced in a study of human T cells and chemical hapten exposure. Documented time point: pre-sensitization, week 0. Documented treatment: therapeutic diphenylcyclopropenone sensitization with weekly scalp DPC. TCRdb analysed the RACE reads with MiXCR anew, one entry per CDR3 protein. The sample consists of fewer than 300,000 distinct CDR3 sequences, about 8.1% of them appearing once. Source: whole blood, taken in connection with sensitization to the hapten diphenylcyclopropenone (DPC). These receptors originate from a woman aged 35 to 49 with alopecia areata. Some clones in this sample may be carry-over from other donors' samples.

This clonotype was seen more than once but under ten times. The chain has TRBV29-1 and TRBJ2-3, with a possible D match to TRBD2 (6 bases). The CDR3 consists of 16 residues. Deletions cut 5 bases from V and 1 base from J, with 19 bases between. Per the germline V gene, CDR1 is SQVTM and CDR2 is ANQGSEA. The CDR3 region is CSVTPVWASGTDTQYF. CDR3 coding DNA: TGCAGCGTTACCCCCGTGTGGGCTAGCGGCACAGATACGCAGTATTTT.

This clonotype occurred a few times. The chain recombines TRBV28 with TRBJ2-3; D possibly corresponds to TRBD2 (5 bases). Germline V CDR1 and CDR2: MDHEN, SYDVKM. CDR3 length equals 15 residues. V was cut by 6 bases and J by 2 bases, with 15 bases left in between. CDR3 coding DNA: TGTGCCAGCAGCCCACTCACTAGAGCCACAGATACGCAGTATTTT. Its protein product is CASSPLTRATDTQYF. Full variable domain (remainder filled in from reference TRBV28 and TRBJ2-3): DVKVTQSSRYLVKRTGEKVFLECVQDMDHENMFWYRQDPGLGLRLIYFSYDVKMKEKGDIPEGYSVSREKKERFSLILESASTNQTSMYLCASSPLTRATDTQYFGPGTRLTVL.

This rearrangement joins TRBV24-1 to TRBJ1-2; TRBD1 is a possible D gene (6 bases). CDR1 KGHDR and CDR2 SFDVKD come from the germline V gene. This CDR3 comprises 12 residues. Between the trimmed V and J ends, which lost 5 bases and 8 bases, there was a span of 11 bases. CDR3 nucleotides: TGTGCCACCAGTGCCTTCAGGGGAGGCTACACCTTC. Residues: CATSAFRGGYTF.

There are many counts of this clonotype. The J gene is TRBJ2-1, the V gene TRBV4-3; D call uncertain. Between the trimmed V and J ends, which lost 0 bases and 0 bases, there was a span of 9 bases. This CDR3 region has 16 residues. Germline CDR1 LGHNA, CDR2 YSLEER. As DNA, the CDR3 is TGCGCCAGCAGCCAAGATCACTCCCTCTCCTACAATGAGCAGTTCTTC. The encoded protein is CASSQDHSLSYNEQFF.

There are many counts of this clonotype. The V and J genes are TRBV9 and TRBJ2-3; 8 bases are shared with TRBD2. Germline CDR1 reads SGDLS; CDR2 reads YYNGEE. V trimming: 1 base; J trimming: 2 bases; junction bases outside the gene matches: 12. CDR3 length: 18 residues. DNA of the CDR3: TGTGCCAGCAGCGTATCCCCTATCCGCGGGGGGCACACAGATACGCAGTATTTT. Residues: CASSVSPIRGGHTDTQYF.

The rearrangement links TRBV10-3 to TRBJ1-2; a weak D match, TRBD1 (5 bases). The CDR3 covers 15 residues. Trimming took off 8 bases at V and 0 bases at J, with 16 bases between the two ends. Germline V lookup: CDR1 ENHRY, CDR2 SYGVKD. The CDR3 coding sequence is TGTGCCATCCGCGGGGGGGACGCCTCTAACTATGGCTACACCTTC. It yields the protein CAIRGGDASNYGYTF.

V is TRBV10-3 and J is TRBJ1-1, with D uncertain. V was cut by 3 bases and J by 2 bases, with 13 bases left in between. Germline CDR1 ENHRY, CDR2 SYGVKD. The CDR3 contains 15 residues. CDR3 nucleotides: TGTGCCATCAGTGAACCCTCCGGGATTAACACTGAAGCTTTCTTT. It yields the protein CAISEPSGINTEAFF.

This clonotype occurred a few times. CDR3: CASSLERQGGETQYF. The DNA of the CDR3 is TGTGCCAGCAGCTTAGAACGACAGGGGGGGGAGACCCAGTACTTC. V gene TRBV7-2 combines with J gene TRBJ2-5; 9 bases line up with TRBD1. Trimming took 1 base from V and 5 from J; bases not matched to a gene: 5. The CDR3 has 15 residues. Per germline, CDR1 SGHTA and CDR2 FQGNSA.

This clonotype was detected many times. CDR3 DNA: TGTGCCAGCAGTTTTAGCTTACTAGGGACTAATGAAAAACTGTTTTTT. It yields the protein CASSFSLLGTNEKLFF. This chain uses TRBV28 with TRBJ1-4; no definite D call. V lost 3 bases, J lost 2 bases, and 13 bases lay in between. Germline CDR1 is MDHEN and CDR2 is SYDVKM. This CDR3 has 16 amino acids.

This clonotype occurred a few times. The chain has TRBV24-1 and TRBJ2-2, with 9 bases that match TRBD2. The CDR3 is made up of 15 amino acids. Germline trimming cut 9 bases from V and 0 bases from J; bases unmatched to any gene: 4. Germline V CDR1 and CDR2: KGHDR, SFDVKD. CDR3 amino acids: CATSTSGPNTGELFF. CDR3 DNA: TGTGCCACCTCGACTAGCGGACCGAACACCGGGGAGCTGTTTTTT.

The chain couples TRBV27 to TRBJ1-1; D remains unclear. Germline V CDR1 and CDR2: MNHEY, SMNVEV (reference sequence). CDR3 length equals 11 residues. V shed 6 bases and J shed 2 bases, with 4 bases lying between them. The DNA for the CDR3 is TGTGCCAGCAGGACTAACACTGAAGCTTTCTTT. Translated, it gives CASRTNTEAFF.

This clonotype appeared a few times. This sequence joins TRBV4-3 and TRBJ2-1; D uncertain. The CDR3 is made up of 15 amino acids. Germline CDR1 and CDR2: LGHNA and YSLEER. Deletions cut 0 bases from V and 4 bases from J, with 10 bases between. The chain's CDR3 is CASSQDQASYNEQFF. The CDR3, as DNA: TGCGCCAGCAGCCAAGACCAAGCCTCTTACAATGAGCAGTTCTTC.

The rearrangement links TRBV25-1 to TRBJ2-7, with TRBD2 identical over 7 bases. This CDR3 spans 14 amino acids. The ends lost 4 bases at V and 5 bases at J; junction bases unmatched: 8. Germline V gives CDR1 MGHDK, CDR2 SYGVNS. As DNA, the CDR3 is TGTGCCAGCAGTGGGACTAGAAATCCCCACGAGCAGTACTTC. It specifies CASSGTRNPHEQYF.

V is TRBV10-3 and J is TRBJ2-5, with 9 positions matching TRBD1. The V gene's germline CDR1 is ENHRY and CDR2 SYGVKD. CDR3 size: 15 residues. J lost 5 bases, V lost 6 bases, and 10 bases had no gene match. CDR3 sequence: CAIRAGQGGRETQYF. In DNA, the CDR3 is TGTGCCATCAGAGCGGGACAGGGAGGGAGGGAGACCCAGTACTTC.

This clonotype was seen a handful of times. The chain has TRBV20-1 and TRBJ2-1, with 7 bases aligning to TRBD1. Germline values: CDR1 DFQATT, CDR2 SNEGSKA (reference sequence). This CDR3 comprises 11 residues. CDR3 amino acids: CSGDSYNEQFF. Here the CDR3 DNA reads TGCAGCGGGGACAGCTACAATGAGCAGTTCTTC.

This clonotype occurred many times. The V call is TRBV7-2, the J call TRBJ2-7; the D is unclear. Trimming pared 1 base from V and 2 bases from J, leaving 3 bases between. Germline lookup yields CDR1 SGHTA and CDR2 FQGNSA. CDR3 length: 12 amino acids. The CDR3 DNA reads as TGTGCCAGCAGCTTAGGGGCCTACGAGCAGTACTTC. It translates to CASSLGAYEQYF. Using reference TRBV7-2 and TRBJ2-7 for the parts outside the CDR3, the full variable domain is GAGVSQSPSNKVTEKGKDVELRCDPISGHTALYWYRQSLGQGLEFLIYFQGNSAPDKSGLPSDRFSAERTGGSVSTLTIQRTQQEDSAVYLCASSLGAYEQYFGPGTRLTVT.